This entry describes one T cell receptor beta chain. Random hexamers were used to reverse transcribe an amount of roughly 0.5 to 1 ug RNA. The TCR beta CDR3 was amplified by immunoSEQ multiplex PCR across 54 Vbeta, 13 Jbeta. TCRdb redid the calling of the immunoSEQ multiplex PCR reads with MiXCR, one entry per CDR3 protein. The sample gives about 170,000 distinct CDR3 sequences, 90% to 95% of which show up once; around 0.09% is in the top ten. These data are taken from a study of CD8 T cells in Susac syndrome. Sequencing targeted TCR beta in T cells from blood (CD8+ and CD4+). Negative isolation was applied to CD8+ and CD4+ T cells, and FACS enrichment was applied to TEMRA cells. Germline CDR1 reads DFQATT; CDR2 reads SNEGSKA (reference sequence). CDR3 length: 15 residues. The germline V and J ends were trimmed by 1 base and 4 bases, with 14 bases remaining between them.

Source material: CD4+ T cells from PBMCs. This sequence joins TRBV20-1 and TRBJ1-5; weak D call: TRBD1 (5 bases). The sequence derives from a human donor with multiple sclerosis. CDR3 loop: CSARATGLLNQPQHF. DNA of the CDR3: TGCAGTGCTAGAGCCACAGGACTCTTGAATCAGCCCCAGCATTTT.